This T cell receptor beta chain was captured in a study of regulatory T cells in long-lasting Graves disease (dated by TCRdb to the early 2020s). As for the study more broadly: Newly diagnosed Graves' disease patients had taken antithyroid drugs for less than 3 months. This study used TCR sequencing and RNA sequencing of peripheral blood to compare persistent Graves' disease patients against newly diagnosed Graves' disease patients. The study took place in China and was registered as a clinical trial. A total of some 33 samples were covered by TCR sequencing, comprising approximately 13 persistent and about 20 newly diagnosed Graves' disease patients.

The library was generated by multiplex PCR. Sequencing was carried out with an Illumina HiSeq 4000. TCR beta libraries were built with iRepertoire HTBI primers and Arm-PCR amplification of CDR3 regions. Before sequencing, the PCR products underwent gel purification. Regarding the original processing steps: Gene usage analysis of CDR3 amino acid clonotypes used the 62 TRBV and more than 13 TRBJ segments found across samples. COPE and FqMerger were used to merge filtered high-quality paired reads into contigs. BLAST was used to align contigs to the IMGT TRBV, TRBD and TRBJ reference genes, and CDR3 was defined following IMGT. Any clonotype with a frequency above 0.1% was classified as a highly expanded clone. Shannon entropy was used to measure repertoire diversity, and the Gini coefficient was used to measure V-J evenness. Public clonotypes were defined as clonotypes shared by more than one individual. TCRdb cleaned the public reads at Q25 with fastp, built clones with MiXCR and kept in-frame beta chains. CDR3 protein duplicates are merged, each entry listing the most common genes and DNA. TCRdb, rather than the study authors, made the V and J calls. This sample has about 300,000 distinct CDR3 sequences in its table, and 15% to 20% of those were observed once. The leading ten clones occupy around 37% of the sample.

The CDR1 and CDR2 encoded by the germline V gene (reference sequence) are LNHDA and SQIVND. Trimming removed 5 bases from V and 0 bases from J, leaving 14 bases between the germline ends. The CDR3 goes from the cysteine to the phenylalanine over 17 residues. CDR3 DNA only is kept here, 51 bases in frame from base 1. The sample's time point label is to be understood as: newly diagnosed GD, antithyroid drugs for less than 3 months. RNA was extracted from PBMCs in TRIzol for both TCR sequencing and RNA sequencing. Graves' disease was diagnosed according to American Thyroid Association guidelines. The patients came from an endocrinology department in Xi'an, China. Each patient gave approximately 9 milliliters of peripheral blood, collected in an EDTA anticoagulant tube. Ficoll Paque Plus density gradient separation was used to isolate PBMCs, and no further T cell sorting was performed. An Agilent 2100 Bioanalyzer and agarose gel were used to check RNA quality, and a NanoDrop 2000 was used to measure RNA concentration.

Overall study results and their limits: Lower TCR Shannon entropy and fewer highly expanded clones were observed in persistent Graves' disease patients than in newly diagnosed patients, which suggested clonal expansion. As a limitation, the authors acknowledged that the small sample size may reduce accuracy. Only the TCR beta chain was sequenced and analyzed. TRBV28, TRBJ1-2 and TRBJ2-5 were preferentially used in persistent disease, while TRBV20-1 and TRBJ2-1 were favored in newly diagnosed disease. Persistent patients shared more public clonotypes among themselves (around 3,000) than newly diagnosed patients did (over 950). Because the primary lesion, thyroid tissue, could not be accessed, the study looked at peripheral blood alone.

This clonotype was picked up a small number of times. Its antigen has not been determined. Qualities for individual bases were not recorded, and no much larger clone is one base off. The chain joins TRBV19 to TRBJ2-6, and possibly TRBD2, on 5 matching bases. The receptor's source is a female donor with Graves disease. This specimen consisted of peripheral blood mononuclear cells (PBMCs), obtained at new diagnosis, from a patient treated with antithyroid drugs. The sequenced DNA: TGTGCCAGTAGTTATGGACTTGCCTACTCTGGGGCCAACGTCCTGACTTTC. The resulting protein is CASSYGLAYSGANVLTF.